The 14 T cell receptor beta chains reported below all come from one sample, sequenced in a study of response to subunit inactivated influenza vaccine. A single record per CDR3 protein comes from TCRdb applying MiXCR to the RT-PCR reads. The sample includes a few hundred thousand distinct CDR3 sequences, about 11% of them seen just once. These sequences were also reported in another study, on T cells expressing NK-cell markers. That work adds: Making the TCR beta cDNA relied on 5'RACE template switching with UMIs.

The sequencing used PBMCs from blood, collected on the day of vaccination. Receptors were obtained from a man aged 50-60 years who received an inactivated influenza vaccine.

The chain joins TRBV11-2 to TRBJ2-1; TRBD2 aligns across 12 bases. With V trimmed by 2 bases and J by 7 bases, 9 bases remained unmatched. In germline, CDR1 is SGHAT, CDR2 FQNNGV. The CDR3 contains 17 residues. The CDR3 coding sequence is TGTGCCAGCAGCTTAAAGCTAGCGGGAGGGCTAGGGAATGAGCAGTTCTTC. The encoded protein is CASSLKLAGGLGNEQFF.

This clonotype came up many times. CDR3 loop: CSASTNPGPYEQYF. CDR3 coding DNA: TGCAGTGCTAGTACTAACCCCGGGCCCTACGAGCAGTACTTC. V is TRBV20-1 and J is TRBJ2-7; D unresolved. The CDR3 totals 14 residues. The V end lost 3 bases, the J end lost 2 bases, and 14 bases lay between the germline ends. Germline values: CDR1 DFQATT, CDR2 SNEGSKA (reference sequence).

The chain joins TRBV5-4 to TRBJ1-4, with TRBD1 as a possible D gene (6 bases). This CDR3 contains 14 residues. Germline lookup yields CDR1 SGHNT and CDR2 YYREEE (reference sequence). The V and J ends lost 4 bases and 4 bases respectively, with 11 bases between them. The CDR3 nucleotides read TGTGCCAGCAGCCGTCAGGACAGTAATGAAAAACTGTTTTTT. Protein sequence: CASSRQDSNEKLFF. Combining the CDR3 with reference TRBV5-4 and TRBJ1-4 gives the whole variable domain ETGVTQSPTHLIKTRGQQVTLRCSSQSGHNTVSWYQQALGQGPQFIFQYYREEENGRGNFPPRFSGLQFPNYSSELNVNALELDDSALYLCASSRQDSNEKLFFGSGTQLSVL.

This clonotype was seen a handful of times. The CDR3 sequence: CASSPEVGVYGYTF. The CDR3 region has the DNA TGCGCCAGCAGCCCGGAAGTAGGGGTCTATGGCTACACCTTC. The rearrangement links TRBV5-1 to TRBJ1-2, with D perhaps TRBD1 (5 bases). This CDR3 is built from 14 residues. With 4 bases removed from V and 4 bases from J, the gap between germline ends came to 14 bases. Germline assignment: CDR1 SGHRS and CDR2 YFSETQ.

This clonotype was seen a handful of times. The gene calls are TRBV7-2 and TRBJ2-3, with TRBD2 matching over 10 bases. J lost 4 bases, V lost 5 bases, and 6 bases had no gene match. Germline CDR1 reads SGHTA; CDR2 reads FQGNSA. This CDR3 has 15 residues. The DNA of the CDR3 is TGTGCCAGCAGCCGTACCCTAGCGGGAGCAGATACGCAGTATTTT. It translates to CASSRTLAGADTQYF.

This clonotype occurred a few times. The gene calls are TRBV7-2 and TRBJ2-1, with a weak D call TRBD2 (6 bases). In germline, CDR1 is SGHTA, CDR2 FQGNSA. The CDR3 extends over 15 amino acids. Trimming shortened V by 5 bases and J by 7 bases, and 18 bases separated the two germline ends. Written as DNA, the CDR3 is TGTGCCAGCAGCCACAAGACGTCGCGGGGAAATGAGCAGTTCTTC. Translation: CASSHKTSRGNEQFF. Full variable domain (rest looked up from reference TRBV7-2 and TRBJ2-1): GAGVSQSPSNKVTEKGKDVELRCDPISGHTALYWYRQSLGQGLEFLIYFQGNSAPDKSGLPSDRFSAERTGGSVSTLTIQRTQQEDSAVYLCASSHKTSRGNEQFFGPGTRLTVL.

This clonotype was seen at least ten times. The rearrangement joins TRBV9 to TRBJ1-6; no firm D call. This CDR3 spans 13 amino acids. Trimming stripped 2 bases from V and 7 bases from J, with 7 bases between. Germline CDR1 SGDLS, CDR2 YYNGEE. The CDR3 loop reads CASSVDYNSPLHF. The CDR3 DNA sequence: TGTGCCAGCAGCGTCGACTACAATTCACCCCTCCACTTT.

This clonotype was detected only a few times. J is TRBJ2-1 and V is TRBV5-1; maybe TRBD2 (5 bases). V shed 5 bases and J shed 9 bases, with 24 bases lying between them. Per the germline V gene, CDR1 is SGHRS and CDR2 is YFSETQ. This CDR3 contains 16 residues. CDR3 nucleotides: TGCGCCAGCAGTGCTGCCCTGGCTAGCCAATCGGCTGAGCAGTTCTTC. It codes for CASSAALASQSAEQFF.

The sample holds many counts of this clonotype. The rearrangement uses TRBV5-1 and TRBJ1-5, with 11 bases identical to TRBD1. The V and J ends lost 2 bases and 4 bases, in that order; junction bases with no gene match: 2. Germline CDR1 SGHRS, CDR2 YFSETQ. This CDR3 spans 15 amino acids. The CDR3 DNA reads TGCGCCAGCAGCTTCGGGACAGGGGGGAATCAGCCCCAGCATTTT. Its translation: CASSFGTGGNQPQHF.

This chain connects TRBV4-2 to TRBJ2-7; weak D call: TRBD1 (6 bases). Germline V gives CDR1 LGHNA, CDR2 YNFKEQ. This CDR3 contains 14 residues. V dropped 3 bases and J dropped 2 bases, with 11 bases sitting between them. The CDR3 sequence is CASSHSTGTYEQYF. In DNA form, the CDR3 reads TGTGCCAGCAGCCATTCGACAGGAACCTACGAGCAGTACTTC.

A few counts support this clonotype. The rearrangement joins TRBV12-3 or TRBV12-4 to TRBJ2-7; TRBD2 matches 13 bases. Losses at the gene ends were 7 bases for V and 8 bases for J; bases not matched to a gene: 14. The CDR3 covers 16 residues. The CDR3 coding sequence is TGTGCCAGCAACCTGGGACTAGCGGGGCCGTCTACGAAGCAGTACTTC. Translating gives CASNLGLAGPSTKQYF.

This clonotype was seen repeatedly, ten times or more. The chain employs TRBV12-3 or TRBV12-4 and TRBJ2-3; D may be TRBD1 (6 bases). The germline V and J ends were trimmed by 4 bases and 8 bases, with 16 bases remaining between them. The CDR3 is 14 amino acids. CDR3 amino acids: CASSWGQGGFTQYF. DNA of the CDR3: TGTGCCAGCAGTTGGGGACAAGGGGGTTTTACGCAGTATTTT.

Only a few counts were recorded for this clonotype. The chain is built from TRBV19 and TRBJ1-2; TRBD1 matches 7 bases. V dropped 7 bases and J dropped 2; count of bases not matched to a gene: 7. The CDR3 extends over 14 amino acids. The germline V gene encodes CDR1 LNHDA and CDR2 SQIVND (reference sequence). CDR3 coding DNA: TGTGCCAGTACCCGGGACAGAAGGAACTATGGCTACACCTTC. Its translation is CASTRDRRNYGYTF.

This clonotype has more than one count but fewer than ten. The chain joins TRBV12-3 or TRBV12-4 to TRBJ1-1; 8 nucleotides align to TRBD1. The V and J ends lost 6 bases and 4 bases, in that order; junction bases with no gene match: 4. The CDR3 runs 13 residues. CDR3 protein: CASRGDRFTEAFF. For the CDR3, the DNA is TGTGCCAGCAGGGGGGACAGGTTCACTGAAGCTTTCTTT.